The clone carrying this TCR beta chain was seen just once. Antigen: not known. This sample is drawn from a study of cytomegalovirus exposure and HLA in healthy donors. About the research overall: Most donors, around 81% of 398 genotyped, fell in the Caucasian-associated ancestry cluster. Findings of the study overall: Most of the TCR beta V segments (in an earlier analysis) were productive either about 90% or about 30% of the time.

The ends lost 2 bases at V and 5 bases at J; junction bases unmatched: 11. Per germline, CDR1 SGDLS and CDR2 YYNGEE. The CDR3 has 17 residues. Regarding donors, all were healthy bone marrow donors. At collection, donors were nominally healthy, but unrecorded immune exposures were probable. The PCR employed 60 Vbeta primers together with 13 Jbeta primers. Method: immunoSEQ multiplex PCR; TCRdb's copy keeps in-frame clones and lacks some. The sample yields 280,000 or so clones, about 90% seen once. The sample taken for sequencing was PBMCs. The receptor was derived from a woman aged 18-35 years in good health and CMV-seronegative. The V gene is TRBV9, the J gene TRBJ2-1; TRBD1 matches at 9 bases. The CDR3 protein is CASSVGGGTGPDNEQFF. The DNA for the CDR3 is TGTGCCAGCAGCGTTGGGGGGGGGACAGGGCCCGACAATGAGCAGTTCTTC.